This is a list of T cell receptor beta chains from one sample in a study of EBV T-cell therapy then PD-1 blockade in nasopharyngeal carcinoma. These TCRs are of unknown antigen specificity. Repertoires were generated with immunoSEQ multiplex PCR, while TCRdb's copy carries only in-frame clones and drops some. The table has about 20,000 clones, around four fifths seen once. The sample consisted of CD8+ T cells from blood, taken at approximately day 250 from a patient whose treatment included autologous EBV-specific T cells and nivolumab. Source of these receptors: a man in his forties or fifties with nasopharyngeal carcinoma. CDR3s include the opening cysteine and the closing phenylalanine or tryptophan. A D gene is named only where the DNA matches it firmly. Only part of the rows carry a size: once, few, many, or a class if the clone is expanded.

CDR3: CASSQDHGGLPLHF
DNA: TGCGCCAGCAGCCAAGATCATGGGGGCCTACCCCTCCACTTT
D: NA
size: NA
J: TRBJ1-6
V: TRBV4-1

CDR3: CASSLTRGGYEQFF
DNA: TGTGCCAGCAGTTTAACGCGGGGGGGTTATGAGCAGTTCTTC
D: TRBD2
size: NA
J: TRBJ2-1
V: TRBV28

CDR3: CAWSVRGRNYGYTF
DNA: TGTGCCTGGAGTGTGAGAGGACGGAACTATGGCTACACCTTC
D: NA
size: NA
J: TRBJ1-2
V: TRBV30

CDR3: CASRLGLAGPTDTQYF
DNA: TGCGCCAGCAGACTGGGACTAGCGGGCCCCACAGATACGCAGTATTTT
D: TRBD2
size: NA
J: TRBJ2-3
V: TRBV4-3

CDR3: CASSPLGTGLGYTF
DNA: TGTGCCAGCAGCCCCCTAGGAACAGGACTGGGCTACACCTTC
D: NA
size: once
J: TRBJ1-2
V: TRBV7-3

CDR3: CASSEDNSGANVLTF
DNA: TGTGCCAGCAGTGAAGACAACTCTGGGGCCAACGTCCTGACTTTC
D: NA
size: few
J: TRBJ2-6
V: TRBV6-1

CDR3: CASSFRGGHEQYF
DNA: TGTGCCAGCAGTTTCCGGGGCGGCCACGAGCAGTACTTC
D: NA
size: once
J: TRBJ2-7
V: TRBV12-3/TRBV12-4

CDR3: CASSQLGDNEQFF
DNA: TGTGCCAGCAGCCAATTAGGGGACAATGAGCAGTTCTTC
D: NA
size: NA
J: TRBJ2-1
V: TRBV14

CDR3: CASSHTTSGGAWNTQYF
DNA: TGCGCCAGCAGCCATACGACTAGCGGGGGCGCTTGGAATACGCAGTATTTT
D: TRBD2
size: NA
J: TRBJ2-3
V: TRBV4-1

CDR3: CASAGQGTFEQYF
DNA: TGCGCCAGTGCTGGACAGGGGACCTTCGAGCAGTACTTC
D: TRBD1
size: NA
J: TRBJ2-7
V: TRBV5-1

CDR3: CSSEPQGGGYTF
DNA: TGCAGCTCGGAGCCCCAGGGGGGTGGCTACACCTTC
D: TRBD1
size: NA
J: TRBJ1-2
V: TRBV29-1

CDR3: CSAETGAGYTF
DNA: TGCAGCGCAGAGACAGGGGCCGGCTACACCTTC
D: TRBD1
size: NA
J: TRBJ1-2
V: TRBV29-1

CDR3: CASSISGIDEQYF
DNA: TGTGCCAGTAGTATTTCGGGAATCGACGAGCAGTACTTC
D: NA
size: few
J: TRBJ2-7
V: TRBV19

CDR3: CASGQGAGAFF
DNA: TGTGCCAGCGGCCAGGGGGCAGGAGCTTTCTTT
D: TRBD1
size: NA
J: TRBJ1-1
V: TRBV27

CDR3: CSVVIGQLNYEQYF
DNA: TGCAGCGTTGTCATCGGACAGTTAAACTACGAGCAGTACTTC
D: NA
size: once
J: TRBJ2-7
V: TRBV29-1

CDR3: CASSIGPEEGVYQPQHF
DNA: TGTGCCAGTAGTATAGGTCCCGAGGAGGGGGTGTATCAGCCCCAGCATTTT
D: NA
size: once
J: TRBJ1-5
V: TRBV19

CDR3: CASSLDENYGYTF
DNA: TGTGCCAGCAGCTTGGACGAAAACTATGGCTACACCTTC
D: NA
size: once
J: TRBJ1-2
V: TRBV5-4

CDR3: CASSLGGRRQPQHF
DNA: TGTGCCAGCAGCTTAGGGGGACGGCGGCAGCCCCAGCATTTT
D: NA
size: NA
J: TRBJ1-5
V: TRBV7-9

CDR3: CASSPSGVYTDTQYF
DNA: TGTGCCAGCAGCCCAAGCGGAGTTTACACAGATACGCAGTATTTT
D: NA
size: NA
J: TRBJ2-3
V: TRBV7-9

CDR3: CATSLGQPYEQYF
DNA: TGTGCCACCAGCCTAGGACAGCCGTACGAGCAGTACTTC
D: NA
size: NA
J: TRBJ2-7
V: TRBV15

CDR3: CASSLVAGELFF
DNA: TGTGCCAGCAGTTTAGTCGCCGGGGAGCTGTTTTTT
D: NA
size: NA
J: TRBJ2-2
V: TRBV28

CDR3: CASSLLDEQFF
DNA: TGTGCCAGCAGTTTACTGGATGAGCAGTTCTTC
D: NA
size: NA
J: TRBJ2-1
V: TRBV12-3/TRBV12-4

CDR3: CASSLDGGGYGYTF
DNA: TGTGCCAGCAGCTTGGACGGGGGCGGCTATGGCTACACCTTC
D: NA
size: NA
J: TRBJ1-2
V: TRBV5-8

CDR3: CASSVGGASNSPLHF
DNA: TGTGCCAGCAGCGTAGGGGGGGCTAGTAATTCACCCCTCCACTTT
D: NA
size: NA
J: TRBJ1-6
V: TRBV9

CDR3: CASSPGDYQESDTQYF
DNA: TGTGCCAGCAGCCCCGGGGACTACCAGGAATCGGATACGCAGTATTTT
D: TRBD2
size: NA
J: TRBJ2-3
V: TRBV7-3

CDR3: CASSLGTSGNEQFF
DNA: TGTGCCAGCAGCCTTGGGACTAGCGGAAATGAGCAGTTCTTC
D: TRBD2
size: few
J: TRBJ2-1
V: TRBV9

CDR3: CASSLRLAGSQETQYF
DNA: TGCGCCAGCAGCCTAAGACTAGCGGGAAGCCAAGAGACCCAGTACTTC
D: TRBD2
size: NA
J: TRBJ2-5
V: TRBV5-1

CDR3: CASSLGEGISEQYF
DNA: TGTGCCAGCAGCTTGGGGGAGGGGATAAGCGAGCAGTACTTC
D: TRBD2
size: NA
J: TRBJ2-7
V: TRBV5-4